This T cell receptor beta chain came from a study of cytomegalovirus exposure and HLA in healthy donors. PCR primers comprised 60 Vbeta and 13 Jbeta primers. TCRdb keeps only in-frame clones here, not all; method: immunoSEQ multiplex PCR. The table records 150,000 to 160,000 clones, around 79% of them present only once. Looked up from germline, CDR1 is SGHRS and CDR2 is YFSETQ. V shed 2 bases and J 5 bases; nucleotides not matched to a gene: 6. The CDR3 is made up of 14 amino acids. What was sequenced was PBMCs. The clonotype was recovered from a man between 18 and 35 years old in good health and CMV-seronegative. The chain is built from TRBV5-1 and TRBJ2-5, with 7 nucleotides matching TRBD1. The DNA of the CDR3 is TGCGCCAGCAGCTTAGGTCCCAGGGGGGAGACCCAGTACTTC. It yields the protein CASSLGPRGETQYF.